The following is a T cell receptor beta chain sequence with its context. Its antigen is currently unknown. Treatment meaning: oral pan-JAK inhibitor, 5-10 mg twice daily. Both peripheral blood and punch biopsies of lesional scalp skin were obtained from patients who had alopecia areata. This sample is drawn from a study of CD8+ T cells in alopecia areata. Study results and caveats: Higher clonality was seen in lesional scalp than in normal scalp, especially in alopecia totalis/universalis.

RNA extraction and reverse transcription yielded cDNA as sequencing template. The table came from immunoSEQ multiplex PCR; TCRdb's copy has only in-frame clones and leaves some out. The table lists some 150,000 clones, 58% of them singletons. Trimming took 5 bases from V and 0 from J, leaving 14 bases between them. CDR3 length: 16 amino acids. The V gene's germline CDR1 is SGHDT and CDR2 YYEEEE. This receptor was taken from a human donor with alopecia areata. Sequencing used CD4+ T cells sorted from blood, obtained between weeks 55 and 65, from a patient treated with tofacitinib. The J gene is TRBJ1-4, the V gene TRBV5-6; D is uncertain. CDR3: CASSFLVWPTNEKLFF. CDR3 sequence (DNA): TGTGCCAGCAGTTTCTTGGTGTGGCCAACTAATGAAAAACTGTTTTTT.